The next 12 T cell receptor beta chains were all read from a single sample in a study of blood T cell repertoires in COVID-19. Repertoires were generated with immunoSEQ multiplex PCR, while TCRdb's copy carries only in-frame clones and drops some. Of about 130,000 clones listed, roughly 85% are singletons. Input material: peripheral blood. These receptors were obtained from a man older than 75 with active or convalescent COVID-19.

This clone was counted a single time. The chain carries TRBV18 and TRBJ2-1; TRBD2 agrees at 9 bases. The CDR3 sequence is 18 residues long. CDR1 and CDR2 from the germline V gene are KGHSH and LQKENI. The V gene end was trimmed by 2 bases and the J gene end by 4 bases; junction bases not matched to a gene: 12. DNA of the CDR3: TGTGCCAGCTCACCAGGTAGTCCGACTAGCGGACTATACAATGAGCAGTTCTTC. Protein: CASSPGSPTSGLYNEQFF.

The chain couples TRBV7-9 to TRBJ1-4; D gene ambiguous. Germline loops: CDR1 SEHNR, CDR2 FQNEAQ (reference sequence). The CDR3 consists of 15 residues. With 8 bases removed from V and 6 bases from J, the gap between germline ends came to 19 bases. The CDR3 nucleotides read TGTGCCAGCCGACCCTCGGGCAAGAGGGATGAAAAACTGTTTTTT. Amino acids: CASRPSGKRDEKLFF.

The CDR3 nucleotides read TGCGCCAGCAGCCAAGATATAGCGTCTGCCGCCCAGTACTTC. This encodes CASSQDIASAAQYF. The chain joins TRBV4-1 to TRBJ2-5, with a weak D call TRBD2 (5 bases). CDR3 length: 14 amino acids. CDR1 and CDR2 (germline): MGHRA, YSYEKL. The V end lost 0 bases, the J end lost 9 bases, and 14 bases lay between the germline ends.

The V gene is TRBV7-2, the J gene TRBJ2-3; 7 nucleotides align to TRBD2. This CDR3 comprises 15 residues. The trim removed 1 base at V and 4 bases at J, leaving 5 bases unmatched. CDR1 SGHTA and CDR2 FQGNSA come from the germline V gene. The CDR3: CASSLGPLAADTQYF. The DNA of the CDR3 is TGTGCCAGCAGCTTAGGACCTCTAGCGGCAGATACGCAGTATTTT.

This chain joins TRBV12-3 or TRBV12-4 and TRBJ2-1; perhaps TRBD2 as D (5 bases). The CDR3 is 13 residues long. Trimming left V 0 bases short and J 9 bases short, with 9 bases between. The CDR3 here is CASSLAGLTEQFF. CDR3 DNA sequence: TGTGCCAGCAGTTTAGCCGGACTTACTGAGCAGTTCTTC.

CDR3 loop: CASSYSSTDTQYF. The CDR3 DNA is TGTGCCAGCAGTTACTCCTCGACAGATACGCAGTATTTT. The chain joins TRBV6-6 to TRBJ2-3, with D unclear. This CDR3 contains 13 residues. Germline V gene sequence: CDR1 MNHNY, CDR2 SVGAGI (reference sequence). V was trimmed by 0 bases and J by 3 bases, leaving 4 bases between them.

The J gene is TRBJ2-3, the V gene TRBV6-6, with 12 bases fitting TRBD2. CDR3 length: 14 residues. V dropped 4 bases and J dropped 6; count of bases not matched to a gene: 2. Germline CDR1 and CDR2: MNHNY and SVGAGI (reference sequence). In nucleotides, the CDR3 is TGTGCCAGCAGTTTGACTAGCGGGAGTGATACGCAGTATTTT. Translation: CASSLTSGSDTQYF.

The chain recombines TRBV5-1 with TRBJ1-1, with a weak D call TRBD1 (5 bases). This CDR3 has 14 residues. Germline V gene data show CDR1 as SGHRS and CDR2 as YFSETQ. Trimming removed 3 bases from V and 4 bases from J, with 13 bases in between. The CDR3 loop is CASSWGDGGTEAFF. CDR3 DNA: TGCGCCAGCAGCTGGGGGGACGGAGGCACTGAAGCTTTCTTT.

This sequence joins TRBV5-6 and TRBJ1-1, with 9 bases that match TRBD1. There are 15 residues in the CDR3. Trimming took 1 base from V and 6 from J; bases not matched to a gene: 7. Germline CDR1 reads SGHDT; CDR2 reads YYEEEE. CDR3 DNA: TGTGCCAGCAGCTTGTTTACAGGGGGCGCCGCTGAAGCTTTCTTT. Translation: CASSLFTGGAAEAFF. Based on the CDR3 plus reference TRBV5-6 and TRBJ1-1, the full variable domain is DAGVTQSPTHLIKTRGQQVTLRCSPKSGHDTVSWYQQALGQGPQFIFQYYEEEERQRGNFPDRFSGHQFPNYSSELNVNALLLGDSALYLCASSLFTGGAAEAFFGQGTRLTVV.

This rearrangement joins TRBV30 to TRBJ1-6; D unresolved. Germline V gene sequence: CDR1 GTSNPN, CDR2 SVGIG (reference sequence). The CDR3 consists of 12 residues. V was trimmed by 2 bases and J by 7 bases, leaving 6 bases between them. CDR3 sequence reads: CAWSYPNSPLHF. The CDR3 DNA follows: TGTGCCTGGAGTTATCCGAATTCACCCCTCCACTTT. Complete variable domain (other parts from reference TRBV30 and TRBJ1-6): SQTIHQWPATLVQPVGSPLSLECTVEGTSNPNLYWYRQAAGRGLQLLFYSVGIGQISSEVPQNLSASRPQDRQFILSSKKLLLSDSGFYLCAWSYPNSPLHFGNGTRLTVT.

V is TRBV19 and J is TRBJ1-5; D is unclear. The length of the CDR3 is 15 residues. The V end was cut by 0 bases, the J end by 4 bases, with 10 bases between. CDR1 LNHDA and CDR2 SQIVND come from the germline V gene (reference sequence). The CDR3 loop reads CASSIDEARNQPQHF. Here the CDR3 DNA reads TGTGCCAGTAGTATAGATGAGGCGAGGAATCAGCCCCAGCATTTT.

V gene TRBV7-8 combines with J gene TRBJ1-3; the D gene is possibly TRBD1 (6 bases). The CDR3 covers 16 residues. Germline CDR1 is SGHVS and CDR2 is FQNEAQ. V shed 5 bases and J shed 0 bases, with 14 bases lying between them. The CDR3, as DNA: TGTGCCAGCAGCCCACAGACAGGCCTCTCTGGAAACACCATATATTTT. Translating gives CASSPQTGLSGNTIYF.